This passage covers 18 T cell receptor beta chains from one sample sequenced in a study of Ad26.COV2.S vaccination and SARS-CoV-2 variants. Treatment reported: 15 to 20 received Ad26.COV2.S at low or high dose, single or two shots; about 5 received placebo; per-sample allocation not given. Material that was analyzed had been drawn on day 63 after the first vaccine or placebo injection. Profiled with immunoSEQ multiplex PCR; TCRdb holds only in-frame clones, not every one. The sample consists of about 250,000 clones, 87% of them appearing once. Source: peripheral blood, taken in a trial of Ad26.COV2.S vaccine versus placebo. Every receptor here comes from a person between 18 and 59 years old who received the Ad26.COV2.S COVID-19 vaccine or a placebo.

Notes on this clone: The same CDR3 can be traced to other DNA sequences in this sample. The chain couples TRBV6-5 to TRBJ1-1, with 7 bases fitting TRBD1. Germline V gene data show CDR1 as MNHEY and CDR2 as SVGAGI. Germline trimming cut 7 bases from V and 5 bases from J; bases unmatched to any gene: 1. CDR3 length equals 11 residues. CDR3 bases: TGTGCCAGCACAGGGGGTACTGAAGCTTTCTTT. It translates to CASTGGTEAFF.

The V call is TRBV30, the J call TRBJ1-4; no clear D. Per the germline V gene, CDR1 is GTSNPN and CDR2 is SVGIG (reference sequence). V shed 3 bases and J shed 11 bases, with 13 bases lying between them. This CDR3 region has 12 residues. The CDR3 here is CAWSGRTGKLFF. CDR3 in DNA: TGTGCCTGGAGCGGCCGTACGGGGAAACTGTTTTTT.

V and J are TRBV2 and TRBJ2-2; D is uncertain. Trimming removed 7 bases from V and 5 bases from J, with 5 bases in between. The CDR3 runs to 11 residues. Looked up from germline, CDR1 is SNHLY and CDR2 is FYNNEI. CDR3 sequence: CASKLTGELFF. The CDR3 region has the DNA TGTGCCAGCAAACTAACCGGGGAGCTGTTTTTT.

This chain links TRBV7-2 with TRBJ1-6; D may be TRBD1 (5 bases). The CDR3 extends over 17 amino acids. V was clipped by 5 bases and J by 1 base, with 15 bases between them. From germline, CDR1 is SGHTA and CDR2 FQGNSA. The CDR3 spells CASSPQGLMSYNSPLHF. The CDR3 nucleotides are TGTGCCAGCAGCCCCCAGGGTCTAATGTCCTATAATTCACCCCTCCACTTT.

As for this clone: The same CDR3 arises from other DNA sequences in this sample as well. The rearrangement joins TRBV18 to TRBJ2-7, with D perhaps matching TRBD1 (6 bases). CDR1 is KGHSH, CDR2 LQKENI, per germline. The CDR3 is made up of 13 amino acids. With 3 bases removed from V and 3 bases from J, the gap between germline ends came to 9 bases. The CDR3 protein is CASSPGTNYEQYF. CDR3 coding DNA: TGTGCCAGCTCACCTGGGACAAACTACGAGCAGTACTTC.

The chain links TRBV5-4 to TRBJ2-7, with 8 bases fitting TRBD1. CDR1 is SGHNT, CDR2 YYREEE, per germline (reference sequence). This CDR3 spans 14 amino acids. J was trimmed by 3 bases and V by 1 base; bases with no gene match: 3. The CDR3: CASSLQGANYEQYF. CDR3 sequence (DNA): TGTGCCAGCAGCTTGCAGGGGGCTAACTACGAGCAGTACTTC.

The chain employs TRBV9 and TRBJ2-2, with 11 bases aligning to TRBD2. This CDR3 has 16 amino acids. With V trimmed by 3 bases and J by 4 bases, 5 bases remained unmatched. In germline, CDR1 is SGDLS, CDR2 YYNGEE. CDR3 region: CASSATSGIATGELFF. Here the CDR3 DNA reads TGTGCCAGCAGCGCGACTAGCGGGATTGCCACCGGGGAGCTGTTTTTT.

Notes on this clone: The identical CDR3 is also encoded by other nucleotide sequences in the sample. The genes are TRBV7-2 and TRBJ1-1; a weak D match, TRBD1 (5 bases). The CDR3 sequence is 15 residues long. The germline V and J ends were trimmed by 1 base and 0 bases, with 9 bases remaining between them. CDR1 and CDR2 (germline): SGHTA, FQGNSA. CDR3 amino acids: CASSLGAGMNTEAFF. CDR3 nucleotide sequence: TGTGCCAGCAGCTTAGGGGCAGGGATGAACACTGAAGCTTTCTTT.

The V gene is TRBV6-5, the J gene TRBJ2-7, with 7 bases lining up with TRBD2. The CDR3 totals 15 residues. After removal of 5 bases from V and 6 bases from J, the junction contained 13 bases not matched to a gene. Germline V gene sequence: CDR1 MNHEY, CDR2 SVGAGI. CDR3 bases: TGTGCCAGCAGTCCTCTCCCGGCTAGCGGTGGCGAGCAGTACTTC. It specifies CASSPLPASGGEQYF.

V is TRBV3-1 (or the pseudogene TRBV3-2) and J is TRBJ2-5; D uncertain. Germline CDR1 and CDR2: LGHDT and YNNKEL (reference sequence). The V gene lost 0 bases and the J gene lost 10 bases, with 12 bases spanning the gap. There are 13 residues in the CDR3. The CDR3 loop is CASSQDRYPGQYF. The CDR3 DNA follows: TGTGCCAGCAGCCAAGATAGGTACCCCGGCCAGTACTTC.

V and J are TRBV6-2 or TRBV6-3 and TRBJ2-3; the D is unclear. V was clipped by 0 bases and J by 2 bases, with 9 bases between them. The CDR3 length is 15 residues. The germline V gene encodes CDR1 MNHEY and CDR2 SVGEGT. The CDR3 DNA is TGTGCCAGCAGTTACTCGAAGGTGGCCACAGATACGCAGTATTTT. Protein sequence: CASSYSKVATDTQYF.

As to this clone: Other DNA sequences from this sample encode an identical CDR3 as well. The V call is TRBV6-1, the J call TRBJ1-2; 8 nucleotides agree with TRBD1. The CDR3 loop spans 13 amino acids. Germline CDR1 MNHNS, CDR2 SASEGT. V lost 2 bases, J lost 7 bases, and 3 bases stayed unmatched. The CDR3 DNA follows: TGTGCCAGCAGTGAACAGGGGGCCCTTGGCTACACCTTC. This encodes CASSEQGALGYTF.

This clone was detected only a few times. J is TRBJ2-1 and V is TRBV19; D remains ambiguous. This CDR3 contains 13 residues. Trimming removed 3 bases at V and 5 bases at J, with 8 bases between. From germline, CDR1 is LNHDA and CDR2 SQIVND (reference sequence). This chain's CDR3 is CASSIFPHNEQFF. The CDR3 DNA is TGTGCCAGTAGTATCTTCCCTCACAATGAGCAGTTCTTC.

This chain connects TRBV12-3 or TRBV12-4 to TRBJ1-2; 10 bases line up with TRBD1. The trim removed 5 bases at V and 8 bases at J, leaving 5 bases unmatched. This CDR3 comprises 13 residues. In DNA, the CDR3 is TGTGCCAGCAGTCCCGGGACAGGGGTGGGCTACACCTTC. This gives the protein CASSPGTGVGYTF.

This clone was recorded only once. The chain combines TRBV25-1 with TRBJ2-2; 9 bases are a match to TRBD1. V trimming: 1 base; J trimming: 8 bases; junction bases outside the gene matches: 8. The germline CDR1 and CDR2 sequences are MGHDK and SYGVNS. The CDR3 consists of 16 residues. The CDR3 here is CASSEFRGQGRGELFF. CDR3 nucleotide sequence: TGTGCCAGCAGTGAATTTCGGGGACAGGGAAGGGGGGAGCTGTTTTTT.

The table lists this clone with a few counts. The CDR3 sequence: CASLGQGASEQYF. CDR3 DNA sequence: TGTGCCAGCCTTGGACAGGGGGCGTCCGAGCAGTACTTC. The chain is built from TRBV12-3 or TRBV12-4 and TRBJ2-7, with TRBD1 identical over 11 bases. V trimming: 8 bases; J trimming: 6 bases; junction bases outside the gene matches: 6. This CDR3 region has 13 residues.

The chain uses TRBV10-2 and TRBJ1-4; D may be TRBD1 (5 bases). The germline V and J ends were trimmed by 5 bases and 7 bases, with 17 bases remaining between them. The germline V gene has CDR1 WSHSY and CDR2 SAAADI. This CDR3 contains 15 residues. The CDR3 sequence is CASSPPGGSGEKLFF. The CDR3 region has the DNA TGCGCCAGCAGTCCCCCGGGGGGTTCCGGTGAAAAACTGTTTTTT.

V and J are TRBV19 and TRBJ1-2, with unresolved D. The CDR3 is made up of 13 amino acids. CDR1 and CDR2 (germline): LNHDA, SQIVND (reference sequence). Trimming left V 5 bases short and J 8 bases short, with 15 bases between. The CDR3 nucleotides read TGTGCCAGTAGTTCGGATCTCCCTACGGGCTACACCTTC. Translating it yields CASSSDLPTGYTF.